Detailed here is one T cell receptor (beta chain). The data stem from a study of blood T cell repertoires in COVID-19. Study-wide background: Sites in the United States, Italy and Spain provided acute and convalescent COVID-19 samples. The cDNA or gDNA used as material had been derived from T cells, B-cell-depleted T cells, or PBMCs.

In the study's own analysis: How many nucleated cells were present was estimated from reference gene primer amplification. The method was immunoSEQ multiplex PCR; TCRdb's version includes in-frame clones alone and lacks a portion of them. The D gene and trimming were derived from the DNA, and the V and J assignments and clone size from that table. The table records about 100,000 clones, more than 65% of them present only once. The CDR3 sequence is 16 residues long. V dropped 2 bases and J dropped 2; count of bases not matched to a gene: 4. Germline assignment: CDR1 ENHRY and CDR2 SYGVKD. This clonotype originated in a woman in her sixties or seventies with acute or convalescent COVID-19. Specimen: peripheral blood. The chain combines TRBV10-3 with TRBJ1-4; 8 positions agree with TRBD1. The CDR3 is CAISENQGATNEKLFF. CDR3 coding DNA: TGTGCCATCAGTGAGAATCAGGGGGCCACTAATGAAAAACTGTTTTTT.